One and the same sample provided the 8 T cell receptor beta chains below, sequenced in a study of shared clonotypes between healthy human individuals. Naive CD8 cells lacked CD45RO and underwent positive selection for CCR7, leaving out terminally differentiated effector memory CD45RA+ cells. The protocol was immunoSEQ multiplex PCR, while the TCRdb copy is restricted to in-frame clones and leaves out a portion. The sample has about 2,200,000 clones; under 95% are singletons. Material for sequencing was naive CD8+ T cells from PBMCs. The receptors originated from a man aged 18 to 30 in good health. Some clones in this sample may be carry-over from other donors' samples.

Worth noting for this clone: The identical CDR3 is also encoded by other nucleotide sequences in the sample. CDR3 sequence (DNA): TGCGCCAGCAGCTTGGGCAGCTCCTACGAGCAGTACTTC. Translation gives CASSLGSSYEQYF. The J gene is TRBJ2-7, the V gene TRBV5-1; D call uncertain. Trimming stripped 0 bases from V and 0 bases from J, with 4 bases between. This CDR3 spans 13 amino acids. The germline V gene encodes CDR1 SGHRS and CDR2 YFSETQ.

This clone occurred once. CDR3 in amino acids: CASSELRGYEQYF. In DNA, the CDR3 is TGTGCCAGCAGCGAGCTGCGGGGATACGAGCAGTACTTC. The chain uses TRBV6-6 and TRBJ2-7, with D possibly TRBD2 on 6 matching bases. CDR1 and CDR2 from the germline V gene are MNHNY and SVGAGI (reference sequence). The germline V and J ends were trimmed by 6 bases and 4 bases, with 13 bases remaining between them. This CDR3 is built from 13 residues.

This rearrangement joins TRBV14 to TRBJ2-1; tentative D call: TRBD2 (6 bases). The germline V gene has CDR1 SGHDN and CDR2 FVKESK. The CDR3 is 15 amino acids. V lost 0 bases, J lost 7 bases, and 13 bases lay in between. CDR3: CASSQERLGGNEQFF. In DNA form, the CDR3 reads TGTGCCAGCAGCCAAGAAAGACTTGGGGGGAATGAGCAGTTCTTC.

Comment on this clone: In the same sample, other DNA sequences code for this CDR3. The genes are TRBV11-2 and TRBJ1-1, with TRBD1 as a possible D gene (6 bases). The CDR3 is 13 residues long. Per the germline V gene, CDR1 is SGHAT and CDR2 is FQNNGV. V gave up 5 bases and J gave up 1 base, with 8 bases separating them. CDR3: CASSLTGNTEAFF. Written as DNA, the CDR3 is TGTGCCAGCAGCCTGACAGGGAACACTGAAGCTTTCTTT.

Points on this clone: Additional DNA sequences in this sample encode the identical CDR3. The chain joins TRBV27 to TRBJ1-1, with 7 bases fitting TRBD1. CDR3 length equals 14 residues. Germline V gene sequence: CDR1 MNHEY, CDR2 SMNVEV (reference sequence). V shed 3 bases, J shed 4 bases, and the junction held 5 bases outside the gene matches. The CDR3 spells CASSLRGQSTEAFF. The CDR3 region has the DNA TGTGCCAGCAGTTTGAGGGGGCAGAGCACTGAAGCTTTCTTT.

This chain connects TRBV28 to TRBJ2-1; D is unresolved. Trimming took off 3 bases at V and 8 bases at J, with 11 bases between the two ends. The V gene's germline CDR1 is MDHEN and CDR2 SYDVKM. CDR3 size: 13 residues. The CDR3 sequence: CASSFRRGDEQFF. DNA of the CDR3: TGTGCCAGCAGTTTTCGCCGTGGGGATGAGCAGTTCTTC. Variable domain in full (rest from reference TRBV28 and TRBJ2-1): DVKVTQSSRYLVKRTGEKVFLECVQDMDHENMFWYRQDPGLGLRLIYFSYDVKMKEKGDIPEGYSVSREKKERFSLILESASTNQTSMYLCASSFRRGDEQFFGPGTRLTVL.

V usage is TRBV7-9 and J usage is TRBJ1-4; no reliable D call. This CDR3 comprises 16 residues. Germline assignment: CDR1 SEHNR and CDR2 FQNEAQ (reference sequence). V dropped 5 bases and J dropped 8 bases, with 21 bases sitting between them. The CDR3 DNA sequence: TGTGCCAGCAGCCCAGCCCTACGTGGGGAAGGCGAAAAACTGTTTTTT. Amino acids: CASSPALRGEGEKLFF.

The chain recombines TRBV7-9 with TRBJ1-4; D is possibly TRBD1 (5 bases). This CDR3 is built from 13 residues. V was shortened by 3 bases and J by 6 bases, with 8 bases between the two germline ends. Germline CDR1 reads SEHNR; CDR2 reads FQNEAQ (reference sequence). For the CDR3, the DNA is TGTGCCAGCAGCTTTCCGGGGGATGAAAAACTGTTTTTT. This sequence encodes CASSFPGDEKLFF.